This T cell receptor beta chain was sequenced during a study of radiotherapy plus CTLA-4 blockade in lung cancer. CDR1 and CDR2 from the germline V gene are MDHEN and SYDVKM. V lost 2 bases and J lost 0, with 8 bases in between. This CDR3 is built from 15 residues. TCRdb's table, derived via immunoSEQ multiplex PCR, lists solely in-frame clones and lacks some. This sample yields around 70,000 clones, of which under 85% are seen a single time; about 4.3% belongs to the top ten. This sequence was found in a human donor with non-small cell lung cancer who had a partial response to radiotherapy plus ipilimumab. The sample consisted of peripheral blood, taken from a patient treated with radiotherapy plus ipilimumab. The chain carries TRBV28 and TRBJ1-3; tentative D call: TRBD1 (5 bases). CDR3 protein: CASSLAGGSGNTIYF. In DNA, the CDR3 is TGTGCCAGCAGTTTAGCGGGGGGCTCTGGAAACACCATATATTTT.